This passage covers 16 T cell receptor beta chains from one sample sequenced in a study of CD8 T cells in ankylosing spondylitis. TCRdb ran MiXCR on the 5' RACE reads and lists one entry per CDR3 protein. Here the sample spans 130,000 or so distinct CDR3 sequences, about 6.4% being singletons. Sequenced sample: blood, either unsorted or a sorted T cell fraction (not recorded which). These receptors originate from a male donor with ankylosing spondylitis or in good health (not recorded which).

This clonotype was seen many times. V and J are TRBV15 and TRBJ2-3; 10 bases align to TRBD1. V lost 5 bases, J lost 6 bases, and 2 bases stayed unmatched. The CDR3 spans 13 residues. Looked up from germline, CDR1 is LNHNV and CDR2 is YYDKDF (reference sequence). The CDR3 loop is CATSEDRGDTQYF. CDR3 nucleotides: TGTGCCACCAGCGAGGACAGGGGGGATACGCAGTATTTT.

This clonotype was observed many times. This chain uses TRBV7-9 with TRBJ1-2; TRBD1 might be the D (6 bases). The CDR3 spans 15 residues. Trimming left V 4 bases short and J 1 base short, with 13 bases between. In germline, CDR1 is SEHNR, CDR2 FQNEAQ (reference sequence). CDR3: CASSSGQILNYGYTF. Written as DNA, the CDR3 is TGTGCCAGCAGCTCAGGACAGATACTTAACTATGGCTACACCTTC.

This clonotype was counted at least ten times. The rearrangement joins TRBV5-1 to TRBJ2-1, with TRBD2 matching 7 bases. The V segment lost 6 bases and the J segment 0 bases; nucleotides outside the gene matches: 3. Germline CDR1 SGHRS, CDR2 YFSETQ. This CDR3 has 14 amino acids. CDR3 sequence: CASTKRDSYNEQFF. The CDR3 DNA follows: TGCGCCAGCACAAAGCGGGACTCCTACAATGAGCAGTTCTTC.

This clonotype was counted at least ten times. The CDR3 nucleotides are TGTGCCAGCAGCCCCCGGACTAGCGGGTACACCGGGGAGCTGTTTTTT. Translating it yields CASSPRTSGYTGELFF. The chain joins TRBV7-3 to TRBJ2-2, with TRBD2 matching over 11 bases. The CDR3 loop spans 16 amino acids. Germline V gives CDR1 SGHTA, CDR2 FQGTGA. Trimming took 5 bases from V and 3 from J; bases not matched to a gene: 5.

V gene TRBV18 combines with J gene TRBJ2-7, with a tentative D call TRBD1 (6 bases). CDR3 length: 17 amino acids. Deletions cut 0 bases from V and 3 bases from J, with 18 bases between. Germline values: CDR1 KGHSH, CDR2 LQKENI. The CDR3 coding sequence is TGTGCCAGCTCACCACCCTCGGTCGGGCAGGGGAGCTACGAGCAGTACTTC. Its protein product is CASSPPSVGQGSYEQYF.

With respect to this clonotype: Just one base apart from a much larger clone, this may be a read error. The chain's CDR3 is CASSFGTGITGELFF. The CDR3 DNA is TGTGCCAGCAGCTTCGGGACAGGAATCACCGGGGAGCTGTTTTTT. This chain joins TRBV5-6 and TRBJ2-2; 8 nucleotides match TRBD1. Germline V gene data show CDR1 as SGHDT and CDR2 as YYEEEE. This CDR3 region has 15 residues. With V trimmed by 2 bases and J by 4 bases, 4 bases remained unmatched.

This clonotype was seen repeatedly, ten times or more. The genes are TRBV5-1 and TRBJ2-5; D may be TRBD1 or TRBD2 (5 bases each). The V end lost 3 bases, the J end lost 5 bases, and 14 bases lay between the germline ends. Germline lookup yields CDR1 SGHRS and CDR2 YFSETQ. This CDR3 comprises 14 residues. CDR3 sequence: CASSSQVWGETQYF. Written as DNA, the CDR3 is TGCGCCAGCAGCTCGCAGGTTTGGGGGGAGACCCAGTACTTC.

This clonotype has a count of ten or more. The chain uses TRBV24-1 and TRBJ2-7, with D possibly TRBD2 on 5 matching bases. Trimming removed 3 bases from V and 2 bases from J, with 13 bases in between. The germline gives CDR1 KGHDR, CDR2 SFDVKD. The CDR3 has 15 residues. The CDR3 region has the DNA TGTGCCACCAGTGATGGAGCGGCCCCGCCCTACGAGCAGTACTTC. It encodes CATSDGAAPPYEQYF.

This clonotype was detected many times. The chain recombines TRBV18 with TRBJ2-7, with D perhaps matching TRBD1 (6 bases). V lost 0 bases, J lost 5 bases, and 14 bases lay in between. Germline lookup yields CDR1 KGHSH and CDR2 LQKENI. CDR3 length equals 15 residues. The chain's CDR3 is CASSPPLQGFDEQYF. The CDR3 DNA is TGTGCCAGCTCACCACCGTTACAGGGTTTCGACGAGCAGTACTTC.

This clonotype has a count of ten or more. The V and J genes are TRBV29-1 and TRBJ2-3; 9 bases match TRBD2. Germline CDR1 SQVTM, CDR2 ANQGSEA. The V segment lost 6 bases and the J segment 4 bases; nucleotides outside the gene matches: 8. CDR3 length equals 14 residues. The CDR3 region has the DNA TGCAGCGTCCTTCTAGCGGGGAGGGCAGATACGCAGTATTTT. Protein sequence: CSVLLAGRADTQYF.

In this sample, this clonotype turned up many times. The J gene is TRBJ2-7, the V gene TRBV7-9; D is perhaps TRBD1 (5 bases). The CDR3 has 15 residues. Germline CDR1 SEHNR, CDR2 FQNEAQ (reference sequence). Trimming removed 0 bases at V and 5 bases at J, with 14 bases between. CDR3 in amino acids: CASSLAGDLKDEQYF. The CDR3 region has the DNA TGTGCCAGCAGCTTAGCAGGGGATTTGAAAGACGAGCAGTACTTC.

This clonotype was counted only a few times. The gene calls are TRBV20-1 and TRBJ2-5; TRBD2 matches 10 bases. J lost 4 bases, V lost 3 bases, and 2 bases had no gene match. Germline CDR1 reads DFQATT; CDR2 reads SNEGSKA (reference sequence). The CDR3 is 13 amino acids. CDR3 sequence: CSASSGGLETQYF. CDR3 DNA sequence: TGCAGTGCTAGTAGCGGGGGGCTAGAGACCCAGTACTTC.

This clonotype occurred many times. The CDR3 sequence: CASGRENTGELFF. DNA for the CDR3: TGCGCCAGCGGCCGGGAAAACACCGGGGAGCTGTTTTTT. This chain connects TRBV5-1 to TRBJ2-2; weak D call: TRBD2 (5 bases). Germline CDR1 reads SGHRS; CDR2 reads YFSETQ. The CDR3 consists of 13 residues. With 7 bases removed from V and 2 bases from J, the gap between germline ends came to 9 bases.

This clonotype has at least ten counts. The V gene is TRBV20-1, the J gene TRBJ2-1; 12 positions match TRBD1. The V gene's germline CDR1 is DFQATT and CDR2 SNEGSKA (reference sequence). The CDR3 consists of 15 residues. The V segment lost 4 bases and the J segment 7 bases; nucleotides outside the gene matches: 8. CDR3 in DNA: TGCAGTGCTATGCCCCGGGACAGGGGGCTGAATGAGCAGTTCTTC. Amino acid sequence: CSAMPRDRGLNEQFF.

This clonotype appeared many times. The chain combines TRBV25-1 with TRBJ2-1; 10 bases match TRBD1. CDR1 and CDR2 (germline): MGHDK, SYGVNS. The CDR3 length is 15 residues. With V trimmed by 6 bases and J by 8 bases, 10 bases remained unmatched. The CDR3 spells CASRGYGDRGYEQFF. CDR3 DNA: TGTGCCAGCAGGGGTTATGGGGACAGGGGTTATGAGCAGTTCTTC.

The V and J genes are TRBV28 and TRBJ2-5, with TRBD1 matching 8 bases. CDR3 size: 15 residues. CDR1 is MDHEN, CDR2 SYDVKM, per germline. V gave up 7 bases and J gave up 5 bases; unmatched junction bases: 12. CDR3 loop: CASKSGGMSWETQYF. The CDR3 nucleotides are TGTGCCAGCAAGTCAGGGGGCATGTCATGGGAGACCCAGTACTTC.